What follows are 23 T cell receptor beta chains derived from one specimen sequenced in a study of siplizumab effects on memory and regulatory T cells. Clones were read by immunoSEQ multiplex PCR, and TCRdb kept only the in-frame ones, dropping some. The data hold more than 85,000 clones, with about nine tenths observed a single time. The sample consisted of CD4+ T cells sorted from blood. The receptors here all came from a human donor in good health. Some clones in this sample may be carry-over from other donors' samples.

The genes are TRBV7-9 and TRBJ1-2; D possibly corresponds to TRBD1 (6 bases). The germline V gene encodes CDR1 SEHNR and CDR2 FQNEAQ (reference sequence). Between the trimmed V and J ends, which lost 2 bases and 6 bases, there was a span of 10 bases. The CDR3 is 13 amino acids. The chain's CDR3 is CASSLLQGHGYTF. Written as DNA, the CDR3 is TGTGCCAGCAGCTTACTACAGGGCCATGGCTACACCTTC. Combining the CDR3 with reference TRBV7-9 and TRBJ1-2 gives the whole variable domain DTGVSQNPRHKITKRGQNVTFRCDPISEHNRLYWYRQTLGQGPEFLTYFQNEAQLEKSRLLSDRFSAERPKGSFSTLEIQRTEQGDSAMYLCASSLLQGHGYTFGSGTRLTVV.

The gene calls are TRBV18 and TRBJ1-1; D is perhaps TRBD1 (6 bases). This CDR3 spans 17 amino acids. The V and J ends lost 0 bases and 4 bases respectively, with 18 bases between them. Germline CDR1 is KGHSH and CDR2 is LQKENI. DNA of the CDR3: TGTGCCAGCTCACCACCGGGTTCAGGGGTACTGTTCACTGAAGCTTTCTTT. This gives the protein CASSPPGSGVLFTEAFF.

V usage is TRBV6-9 and J usage is TRBJ2-2, with D possibly being TRBD2 (6 bases). The germline CDR1 and CDR2 sequences are MNHGY and SVAAGI. The V and J ends lost 7 bases and 6 bases respectively, with 12 bases between them. This CDR3 is built from 13 residues. CDR3 in amino acids: CASNVGDSGELFF. As DNA, the CDR3 is TGTGCCAGCAACGTGGGGGACTCCGGGGAGCTGTTTTTT.

The chain links TRBV2 to TRBJ1-2; TRBD1 aligns across 7 bases. After removal of 6 bases from V and 7 bases from J, the junction contained 8 bases not matched to a gene. CDR1 is SNHLY, CDR2 FYNNEI, per germline. There are 13 residues in the CDR3. The CDR3 reads CASRGDSTTGYTF. The DNA for the CDR3 is TGTGCCAGCAGGGGGGACAGCACCACTGGCTACACCTTC. The full variable domain, with the rest looked up from reference TRBV2 and TRBJ1-2, is EPEVTQTPSHQVTQMGQEVILRCVPISNHLYFYWYRQILGQKVEFLVSFYNNEISEKSEIFDDQFSVERPDGSNFTLKIRSTKLEDSAMYFCASRGDSTTGYTFGSGTRLTVV.

The V and J genes are TRBV2 and TRBJ1-3; D may be TRBD1 (5 bases). The CDR3 sequence is 16 residues long. V lost 6 bases to trimming and J lost 2 bases, with 17 bases between them. Germline V lookup: CDR1 SNHLY, CDR2 FYNNEI. CDR3 loop: CASSGTIILAGNTIYF. CDR3 coding DNA: TGTGCCAGCAGCGGGACTATTATATTAGCTGGAAACACCATATATTTT.

This clone was recorded once. This chain uses TRBV10-3 with TRBJ2-1; 10 nucleotides line up with TRBD2. CDR1 and CDR2 (germline): ENHRY, SYGVKD. The CDR3 has 16 amino acids. With V trimmed by 2 bases and J by 8 bases, 9 bases remained unmatched. The CDR3 loop reads CAISEKAAGGSYEQFF. CDR3 sequence (DNA): TGTGCCATCAGTGAGAAGGCAGCGGGAGGGTCTTATGAGCAGTTCTTC.

This clone showed up just once. The V call is TRBV4-1, the J call TRBJ2-3, with 16 bases identical to TRBD2. V lost 1 base and J lost 5; bases outside the gene matches: 3. The length of the CDR3 is 17 residues. Germline values: CDR1 MGHRA, CDR2 YSYEKL. The CDR3 sequence: CASSQVGTSGREDTQYF. CDR3 bases: TGCGCCAGCAGCCAAGTGGGGACTAGCGGGAGGGAAGATACGCAGTATTTT.

Note on this clone: This sample includes further DNA sequences coding for the same CDR3. The chain recombines TRBV5-1 with TRBJ2-5, with D unclear. The CDR3 spans 13 residues. CDR1 is SGHRS and CDR2 is YFSETQ in the germline V gene. Trimming cost V 0 bases and J 2 bases, with 5 bases left between them. DNA of the CDR3: TGCGCCAGCAGCTTGGACACGCAAGAGACCCAGTACTTC. It translates to CASSLDTQETQYF.

The chain is built from TRBV7-9 and TRBJ2-3, with D maybe TRBD1 (6 bases). The CDR3 length is 15 residues. Looked up from germline, CDR1 is SEHNR and CDR2 is FQNEAQ (reference sequence). With 4 bases removed from V and 1 base from J, the gap between germline ends came to 12 bases. CDR3 residues: CASSSHRTGTDTQYF. In DNA, the CDR3 is TGTGCCAGCAGCTCTCACCGGACAGGCACAGATACGCAGTATTTT.

This clone occurred once. The chain employs TRBV6-6 and TRBJ1-1; the D is unclear. The CDR3 has 14 residues. The germline CDR1 and CDR2 sequences are MNHNY and SVGAGI (reference sequence). Trimming left V 0 bases short and J 2 bases short, with 7 bases between. This CDR3 reads CASSYSRRNTEAFF. For the CDR3, the DNA is TGTGCCAGCAGTTACTCGCGGCGCAACACTGAAGCTTTCTTT.

The chain couples TRBV15 to TRBJ2-5; 7 bases align to TRBD2. Losses at the gene ends were 0 bases for V and 8 bases for J; bases not matched to a gene: 9. Germline V gene data show CDR1 as LNHNV and CDR2 as YYDKDF (reference sequence). This CDR3 contains 15 residues. In nucleotides, the CDR3 is TGTGCCACCAGCAGAGAAGTGAGGGACTACCGAACCCAGTACTTC. Translation gives CATSREVRDYRTQYF.

This clone was picked up a small number of times. The V gene is TRBV5-1, the J gene TRBJ1-5; D gene uncertain. In germline, CDR1 is SGHRS, CDR2 YFSETQ. V was clipped by 0 bases and J by 3 bases, with 7 bases between them. The CDR3 loop spans 14 amino acids. This CDR3 is CASSLDAVNQPQHF. Here the CDR3 DNA reads TGCGCCAGCAGCTTGGATGCAGTCAATCAGCCCCAGCATTTT.

This chain links TRBV19 with TRBJ2-4; D is unresolved. In germline, CDR1 is LNHDA, CDR2 SQIVND (reference sequence). The CDR3 sequence is 16 residues long. Trimming took 4 bases from V and 0 from J, leaving 13 bases between them. CDR3 bases: TGTGCCAGTAGTACCCCTACAAGGGAAGCCAAAAACATTCAGTACTTC. It specifies CASSTPTREAKNIQYF.

The chain carries TRBV7-8 and TRBJ1-1, with a possible D match to TRBD1 (6 bases). The V gene's germline CDR1 is SGHVS and CDR2 FQNEAQ. CDR3 length: 14 amino acids. Trimming left V 1 base short and J 5 bases short, with 11 bases between. The CDR3 nucleotides read TGTGCCAGCAGCTTAGAGGGGGTCAGGACTGAAGCTTTCTTT. Translating it yields CASSLEGVRTEAFF.

The V gene is TRBV10-3, the J gene TRBJ2-3, with TRBD2 identical over 14 bases. V gave up 8 bases and J gave up 4 bases; unmatched junction bases: 5. The length of the CDR3 is 15 residues. Germline values: CDR1 ENHRY, CDR2 SYGVKD. CDR3 region: CAIGTSGSLSDTQYF. CDR3 DNA: TGTGCCATCGGGACTAGCGGGAGTCTGTCAGATACGCAGTATTTT.

This rearrangement joins TRBV5-1 to TRBJ1-2, with 7 bases lining up with TRBD1. V lost 0 bases to trimming and J lost 2 bases; unmatched junction nucleotides: 4. This CDR3 spans 15 amino acids. Germline CDR1 and CDR2: SGHRS and YFSETQ. The CDR3 nucleotides read TGCGCCAGCAGCTTGGCGGCAGGGGGGAACTATGGCTACACCTTC. Translation: CASSLAAGGNYGYTF.

This chain connects TRBV18 to TRBJ2-1; D may be TRBD1 (6 bases). Germline loops: CDR1 KGHSH, CDR2 LQKENI. Trimming pared 4 bases from V and 2 bases from J, leaving 15 bases between. The CDR3 extends over 16 amino acids. The chain's CDR3 is CASSLRGSEPYNEQFF. The CDR3 DNA sequence: TGTGCCAGCTCACTCAGGGGTTCGGAGCCCTACAATGAGCAGTTCTTC.

This chain joins TRBV4-1 and TRBJ2-2, with 10 nucleotides matching TRBD2. The CDR3 runs to 17 residues. Unmatched junction bases numbered 10, after V lost 5 bases and J lost 4 bases. Per germline, CDR1 MGHRA and CDR2 YSYEKL. CDR3 bases: TGCGCCAGCAGCACTGTTAGCGGGAGGCTTTCCACCGGGGAGCTGTTTTTT. Protein product: CASSTVSGRLSTGELFF.

The chain combines TRBV6-5 with TRBJ1-1; tentative D call: TRBD1 (5 bases). Between the trimmed V and J ends, which lost 5 bases and 2 bases, there was a span of 12 bases. The germline V gene encodes CDR1 MNHEY and CDR2 SVGAGI. CDR3 length: 14 residues. The DNA of the CDR3 is TGTGCCAGCAGTAATCCCAGGGTAAACACTGAAGCTTTCTTT. It yields the protein CASSNPRVNTEAFF.

The chain carries TRBV10-3 and TRBJ2-5; 14 bases fit TRBD2. Unmatched junction bases numbered 15, after V lost 3 bases and J lost 0 bases. The CDR3 covers 21 residues. Germline V CDR1 and CDR2: ENHRY, SYGVKD. CDR3 DNA: TGTGCCATCAGTGAAAGTTTTCGAACCGGGACTAGCGGGAGTTACCAAGAGACCCAGTACTTC. Its translation: CAISESFRTGTSGSYQETQYF.

The chain uses TRBV7-9 and TRBJ1-5; D gene unclear. The germline V gene has CDR1 SEHNR and CDR2 FQNEAQ (reference sequence). The CDR3 is made up of 14 amino acids. V was clipped by 4 bases and J by 4 bases, with 11 bases between them. As DNA, the CDR3 is TGTGCCAGCAGCTCCAGCAGCAGTAATCAGCCCCAGCATTTT. It translates to CASSSSSSNQPQHF.

The chain employs TRBV9 and TRBJ2-3; 8 nucleotides agree with TRBD2. Germline values: CDR1 SGDLS, CDR2 YYNGEE. The CDR3 spans 16 residues. Unmatched junction bases numbered 5, after V lost 2 bases and J lost 0 bases. In DNA, the CDR3 is TGTGCCAGCAGCGTGACGACGGGGGGGAGCACAGATACGCAGTATTTT. It codes for CASSVTTGGSTDTQYF.

The rearrangement uses TRBV5-4 and TRBJ2-1; no definite D call. The germline V gene encodes CDR1 SGHNT and CDR2 YYREEE (reference sequence). V lost 5 bases, J lost 4 bases, and 4 bases lay in between. The CDR3 extends over 11 amino acids. This CDR3 is CASSSYNEQFF. CDR3 DNA sequence: TGTGCCAGCAGTTCTTACAATGAGCAGTTCTTC.